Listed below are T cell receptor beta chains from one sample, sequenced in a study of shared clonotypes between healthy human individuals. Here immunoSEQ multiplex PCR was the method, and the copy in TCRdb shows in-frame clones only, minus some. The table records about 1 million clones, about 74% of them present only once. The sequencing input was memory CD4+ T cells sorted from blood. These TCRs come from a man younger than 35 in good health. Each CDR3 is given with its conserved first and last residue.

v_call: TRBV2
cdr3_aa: CASSREAGIDTGELFF

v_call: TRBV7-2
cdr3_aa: CASSPSGTYNEQFF

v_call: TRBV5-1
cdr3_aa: CASSVSDYEQYF

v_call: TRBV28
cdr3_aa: CASSPRGTGSMNTEAFF

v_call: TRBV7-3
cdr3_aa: CASSQGVTSPLHF

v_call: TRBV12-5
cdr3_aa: CASGLSGVPYGYTF

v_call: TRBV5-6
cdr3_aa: CASSLVSGGGIDTQYF

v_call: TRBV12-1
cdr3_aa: CASRQRETQYF

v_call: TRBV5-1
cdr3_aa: CASSLSGYSNQPQHF

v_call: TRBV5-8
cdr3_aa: CASSSGQTSNEKLFF

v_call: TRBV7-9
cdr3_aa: CASSSTGTQADTQYF

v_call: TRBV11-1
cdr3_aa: CASSQTSGSAGELFF

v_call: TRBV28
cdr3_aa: CASSRAGEQETQYF

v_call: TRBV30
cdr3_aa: CAYLLRGHGNTIYF

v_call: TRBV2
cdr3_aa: CASSPVGGRRDETQYF

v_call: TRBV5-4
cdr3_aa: CASSLVGAQETQYF

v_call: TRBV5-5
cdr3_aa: CASSRRGAEAFF

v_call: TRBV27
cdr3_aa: CASSPYLGGSGNYGYTF

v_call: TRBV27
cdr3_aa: CASSLSYSTGELFF

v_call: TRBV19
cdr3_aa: CASSQLAGTYEQYF

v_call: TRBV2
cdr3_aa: CASSEGQVNQPQHF

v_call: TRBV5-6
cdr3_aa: CASTQSYLYYEQYF

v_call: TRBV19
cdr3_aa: CASSDIPGGEQYF

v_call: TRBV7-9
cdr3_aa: CASSPRRTGGSEKLFF

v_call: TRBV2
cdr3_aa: CASSGARGETQYF

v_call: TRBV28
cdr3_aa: CASSFTEKSSYNSPLHF

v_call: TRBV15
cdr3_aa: CATSRDELGTSHEQYF

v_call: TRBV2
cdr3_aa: CASSVHVQETQYF

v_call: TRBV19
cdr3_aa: CASSIRDRAYEQYF

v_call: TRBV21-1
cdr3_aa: CASSKALGIKKGQPNQPQHF

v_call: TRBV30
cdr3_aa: CAWSRPGQHEQYF

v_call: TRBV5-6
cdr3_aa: CASSRPAGNNEQFF

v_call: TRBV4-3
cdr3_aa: CASSHGLGREETQYF

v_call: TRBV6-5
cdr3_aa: CASRNPGVNTEAFF

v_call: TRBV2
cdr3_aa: CASSEARGQEAFF

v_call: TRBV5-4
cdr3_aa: CASTGRRGAEGYTF

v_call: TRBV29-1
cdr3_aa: CSVEKGRVGNEQYF

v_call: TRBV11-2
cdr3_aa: CASSLSRGNTEAFF

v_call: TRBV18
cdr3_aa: CASSPNTGGDEQYF

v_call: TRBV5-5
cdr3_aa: CASSVGQGGNYGYTF

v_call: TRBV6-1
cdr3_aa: CASSGRGPSPLHF

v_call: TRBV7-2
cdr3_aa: CASSLVVGYYQPQHF

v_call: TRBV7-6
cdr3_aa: CASSPTGGGANTGELFF